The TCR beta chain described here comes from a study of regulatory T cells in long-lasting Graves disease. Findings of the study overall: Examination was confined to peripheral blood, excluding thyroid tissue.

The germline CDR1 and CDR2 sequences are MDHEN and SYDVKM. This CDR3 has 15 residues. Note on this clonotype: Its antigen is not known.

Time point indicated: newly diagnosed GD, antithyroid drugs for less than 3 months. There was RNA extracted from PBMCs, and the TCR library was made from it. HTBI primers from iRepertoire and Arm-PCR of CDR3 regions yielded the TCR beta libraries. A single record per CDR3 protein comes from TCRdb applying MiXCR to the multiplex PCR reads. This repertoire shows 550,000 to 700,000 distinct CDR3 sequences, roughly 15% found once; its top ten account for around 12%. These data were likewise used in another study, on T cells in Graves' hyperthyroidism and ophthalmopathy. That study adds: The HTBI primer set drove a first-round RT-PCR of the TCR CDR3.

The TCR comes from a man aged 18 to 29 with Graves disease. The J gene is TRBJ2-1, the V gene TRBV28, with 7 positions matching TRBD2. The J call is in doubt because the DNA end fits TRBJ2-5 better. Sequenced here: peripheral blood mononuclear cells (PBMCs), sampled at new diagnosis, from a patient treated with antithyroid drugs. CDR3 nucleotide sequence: TGTGCCAGCAGTTCCCTAGCGGCCCCTGGGGGGACCCAGTACTTC. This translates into CASSSLAAPGGTQYF.